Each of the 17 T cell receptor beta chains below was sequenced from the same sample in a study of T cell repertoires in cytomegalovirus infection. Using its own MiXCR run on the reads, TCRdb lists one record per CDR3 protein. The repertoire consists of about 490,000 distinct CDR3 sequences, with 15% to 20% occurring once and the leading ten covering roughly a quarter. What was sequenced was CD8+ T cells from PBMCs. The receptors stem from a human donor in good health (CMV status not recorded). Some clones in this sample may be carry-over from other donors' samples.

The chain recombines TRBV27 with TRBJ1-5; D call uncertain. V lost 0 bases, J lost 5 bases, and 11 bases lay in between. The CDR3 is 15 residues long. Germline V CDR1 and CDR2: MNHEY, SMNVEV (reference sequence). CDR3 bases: TGTGCCAGCAGTTTATCAGCGGGGTTTGATCAGCCCCAGCATTTT. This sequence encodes CASSLSAGFDQPQHF.

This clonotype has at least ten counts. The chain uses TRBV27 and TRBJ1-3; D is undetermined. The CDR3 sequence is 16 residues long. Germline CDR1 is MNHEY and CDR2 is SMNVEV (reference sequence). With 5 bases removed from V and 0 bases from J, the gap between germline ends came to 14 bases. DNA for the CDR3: TGTGCCAGCAGTCCTGCGACGGCATACTCTGGAAACACCATATATTTT. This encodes CASSPATAYSGNTIYF.

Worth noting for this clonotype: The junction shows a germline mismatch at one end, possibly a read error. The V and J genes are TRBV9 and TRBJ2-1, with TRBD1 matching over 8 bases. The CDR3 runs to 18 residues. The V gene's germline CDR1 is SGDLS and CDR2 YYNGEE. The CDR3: CASSGDPGQGKFYNEQVF. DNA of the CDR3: TGTGCCAGCAGCGGGGACCCCGGACAGGGTAAATTCTACAATGAGCAGGTCTTC.

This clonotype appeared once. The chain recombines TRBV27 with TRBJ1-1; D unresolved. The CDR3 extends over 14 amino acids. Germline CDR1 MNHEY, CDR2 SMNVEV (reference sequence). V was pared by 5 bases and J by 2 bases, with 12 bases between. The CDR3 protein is CASSLLGPNTEAFF. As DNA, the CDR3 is TGTGCCAGCAGTCTCCTCGGTCCCAACACTGAAGCTTTCTTT.

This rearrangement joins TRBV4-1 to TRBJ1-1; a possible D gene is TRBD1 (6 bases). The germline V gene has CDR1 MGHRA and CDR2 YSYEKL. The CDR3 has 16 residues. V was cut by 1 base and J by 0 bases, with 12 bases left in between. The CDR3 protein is CASSQARQAMNTEAFF. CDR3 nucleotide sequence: TGCGCCAGCAGCCAAGCCCGACAGGCCATGAACACTGAAGCTTTCTTT.

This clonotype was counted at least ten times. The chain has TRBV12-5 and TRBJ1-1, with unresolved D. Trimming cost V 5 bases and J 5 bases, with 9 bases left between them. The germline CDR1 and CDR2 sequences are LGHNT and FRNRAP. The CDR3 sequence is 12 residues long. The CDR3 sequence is CASGKLGTEAFF. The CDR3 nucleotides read TGTGCTAGTGGTAAATTGGGAACTGAAGCTTTCTTT.

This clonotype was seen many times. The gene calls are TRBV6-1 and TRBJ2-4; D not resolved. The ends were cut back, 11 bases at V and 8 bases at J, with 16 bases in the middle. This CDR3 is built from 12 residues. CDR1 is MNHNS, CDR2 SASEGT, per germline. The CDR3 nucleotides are TGTGCCGCCGGGTTGGTAAGGGACATTCAGTACTTC. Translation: CAAGLVRDIQYF.

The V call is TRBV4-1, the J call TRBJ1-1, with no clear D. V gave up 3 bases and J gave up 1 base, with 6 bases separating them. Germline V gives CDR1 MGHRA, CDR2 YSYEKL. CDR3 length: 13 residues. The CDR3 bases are TGCGCCAGCAGCCAGTCGGCGAACACTGAAGCTTTCTTT. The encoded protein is CASSQSANTEAFF.

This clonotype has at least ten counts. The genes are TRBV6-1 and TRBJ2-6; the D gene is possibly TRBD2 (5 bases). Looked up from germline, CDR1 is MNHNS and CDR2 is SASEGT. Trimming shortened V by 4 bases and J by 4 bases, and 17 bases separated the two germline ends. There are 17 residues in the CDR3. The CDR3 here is CASSAKTRGMGANVLTF. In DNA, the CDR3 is TGTGCCAGCAGTGCGAAAACCCGGGGAATGGGGGCCAACGTCCTGACTTTC.

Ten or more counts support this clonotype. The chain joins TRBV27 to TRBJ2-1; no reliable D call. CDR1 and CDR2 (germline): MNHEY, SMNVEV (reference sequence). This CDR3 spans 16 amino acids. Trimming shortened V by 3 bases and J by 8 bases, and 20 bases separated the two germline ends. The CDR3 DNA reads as TGTGCCAGCAGTTTTAACCCCAATGAGGTAGGCCATGAGCAGTTCTTC. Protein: CASSFNPNEVGHEQFF.

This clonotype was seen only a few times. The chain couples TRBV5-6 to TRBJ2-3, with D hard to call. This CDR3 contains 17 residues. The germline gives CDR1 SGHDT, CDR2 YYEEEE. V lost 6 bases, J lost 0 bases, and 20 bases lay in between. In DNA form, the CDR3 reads TGTGCCAGCACCTTTAATGGTTGGGGTTCTAGCACAGATACGCAGTATTTT. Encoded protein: CASTFNGWGSSTDTQYF.

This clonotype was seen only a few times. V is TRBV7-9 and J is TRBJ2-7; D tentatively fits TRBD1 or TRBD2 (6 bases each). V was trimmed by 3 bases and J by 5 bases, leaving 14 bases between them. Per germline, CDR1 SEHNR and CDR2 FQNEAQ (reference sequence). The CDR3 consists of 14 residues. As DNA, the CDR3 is TGTGCCAGCAGCTTTGGGGGGCGCGGGGACGAGCAGTACTTC. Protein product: CASSFGGRGDEQYF.

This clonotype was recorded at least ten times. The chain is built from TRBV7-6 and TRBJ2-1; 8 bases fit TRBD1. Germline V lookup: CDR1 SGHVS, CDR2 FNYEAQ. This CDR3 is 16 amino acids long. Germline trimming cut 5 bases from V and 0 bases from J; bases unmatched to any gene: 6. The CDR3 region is CASSPRTGSSYNEQFF. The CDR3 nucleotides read TGTGCCAGCAGCCCCCGGACAGGGAGCTCCTACAATGAGCAGTTCTTC.

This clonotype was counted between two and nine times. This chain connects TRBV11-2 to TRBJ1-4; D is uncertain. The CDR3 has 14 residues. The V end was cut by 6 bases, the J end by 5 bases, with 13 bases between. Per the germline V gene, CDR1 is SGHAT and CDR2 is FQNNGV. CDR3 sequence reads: CASSSMGPNEKLFF. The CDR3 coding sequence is TGTGCCAGCAGTTCAATGGGCCCGAATGAAAAACTGTTTTTT.

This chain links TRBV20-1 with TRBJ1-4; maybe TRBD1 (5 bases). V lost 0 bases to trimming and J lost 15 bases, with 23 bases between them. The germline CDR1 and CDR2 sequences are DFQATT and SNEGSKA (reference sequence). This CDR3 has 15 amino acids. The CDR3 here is CSARDITGQGKGVFF. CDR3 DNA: TGCAGTGCTAGAGATATCACGGGGCAGGGCAAGGGAGTGTTTTTT.

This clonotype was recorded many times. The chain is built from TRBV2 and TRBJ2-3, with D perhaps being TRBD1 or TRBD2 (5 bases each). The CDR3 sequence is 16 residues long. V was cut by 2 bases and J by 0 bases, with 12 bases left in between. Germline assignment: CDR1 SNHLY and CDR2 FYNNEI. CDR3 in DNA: TGTGCCAGCAGTGAAATAGGGACGGGCAGCACAGATACGCAGTATTTT. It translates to CASSEIGTGSTDTQYF. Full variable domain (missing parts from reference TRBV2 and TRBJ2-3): EPEVTQTPSHQVTQMGQEVILRCVPISNHLYFYWYRQILGQKVEFLVSFYNNEISEKSEIFDDQFSVERPDGSNFTLKIRSTKLEDSAMYFCASSEIGTGSTDTQYFGPGTRLTVL.

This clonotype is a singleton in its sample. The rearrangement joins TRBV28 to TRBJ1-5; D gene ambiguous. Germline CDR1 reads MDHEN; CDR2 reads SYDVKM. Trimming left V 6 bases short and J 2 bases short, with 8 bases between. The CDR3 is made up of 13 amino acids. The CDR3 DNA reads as TGTGCCAGCAGAGAAAGGGGCAATCAGCCCCAGCATTTT. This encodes CASRERGNQPQHF.